Listed here is a single T cell receptor beta chain. Original analysis: Reference gene primer amplification gave estimated nucleated cell counts. The data were produced by immunoSEQ multiplex PCR, yet TCRdb's version contains in-frame clones alone and is incomplete. That table gives V, J and clone size, and the DNA gave D and trimming. The sample includes some 46,000 clones, around 85% seen only once; the top ten take over 25%. Enrolment of Seattle patients took place during active infection, and they were followed longitudinally. CDR1 and CDR2 (germline): KGHSH, LQKENI. CDR3 length: 15 residues. Trimming cost V 4 bases and J 2 bases, with 13 bases left between them. The data stem from a study of blood T cell repertoires in COVID-19. Study summary: Acute-phase and convalescent COVID-19 samples originated in the United States, Italy and Spain. PBMCs, B-cell-depleted T cells, or T cells provided the cDNA or gDNA that made up the material.

The V call is TRBV18, the J call TRBJ2-3, with D perhaps matching TRBD1 (6 bases). Sequenced material: peripheral blood. The TCR was taken from a woman older than 75 with COVID-19, enrolled during active disease. CDR3 DNA sequence: TGTGCCAGCTCACTTCTCTTGGGGGCCACAGATACGCAGTATTTT. It is translated as CASSLLLGATDTQYF.